This T cell receptor beta chain is drawn from a study of T cells expressing NK-cell markers. This CDR3 region has 16 residues. UMI-tagged 5'RACE template switching yielded the TCR beta cDNA. For each CDR3 protein, TCRdb gives one entry from its re-call of the 5' RACE reads, without DNA. The sample's table shows roughly 280,000 distinct CDR3 sequences. Input material: blood T cells: a sorted CD56 or NKG2C T cell subset, CD4+ or CD8+ T cells, or bulk PBMC T cells (not recorded which). This receptor was obtained from a man younger than 35 in good health. The chain recombines TRBV12-3 or TRBV12-4 with TRBJ2-1; the D gene TCRdb calls, TRBD2, cannot be checked with no DNA. The CDR3 loop reads CASSLTRLAGGDEQFF.